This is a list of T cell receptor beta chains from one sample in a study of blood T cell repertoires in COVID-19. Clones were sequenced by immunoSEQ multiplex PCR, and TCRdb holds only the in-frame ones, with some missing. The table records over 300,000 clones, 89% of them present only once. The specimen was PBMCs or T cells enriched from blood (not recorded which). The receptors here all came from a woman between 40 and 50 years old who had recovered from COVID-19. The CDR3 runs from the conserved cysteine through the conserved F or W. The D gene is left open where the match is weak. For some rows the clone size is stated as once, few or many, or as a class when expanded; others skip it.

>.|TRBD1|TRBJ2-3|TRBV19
TGTGCCAGTGGAAGACAGGGGAGCACAGATACGCAGTATTTT
CASGRQGSTDTQYF
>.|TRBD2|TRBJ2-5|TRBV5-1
TGCGCCAGCAGCTTAATACTAGCGGGTTTGCAAGAGACCCAGTACTTC
CASSLILAGLQETQYF
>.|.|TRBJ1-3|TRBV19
TGTGCCAGTAGTCTCATCCCGGGATCCGGGGGGGACACCATATATTTT
CASSLIPGSGGDTIYF
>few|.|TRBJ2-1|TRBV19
TGTGCCAGTAGTATACGCGGAAGATACAATGAGCAGTTCTTC
CASSIRGRYNEQFF
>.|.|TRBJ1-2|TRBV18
TGTGCCAGCTCACCGCAGGGGCTAGCATCAAACTATGGCTACACCTTC
CASSPQGLASNYGYTF
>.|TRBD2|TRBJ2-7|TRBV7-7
TGTGCTAGCAGCGCCGGACTAGCGCCTGCCTACGAGCAGTACTTC
CASSAGLAPAYEQYF
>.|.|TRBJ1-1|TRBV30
TGTGCCTGGAGTGTAGCGGCTGTAGGGATGAACACTGAAGCTTTCTTT
CAWSVAAVGMNTEAFF
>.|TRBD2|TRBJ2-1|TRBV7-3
TGTGCCAGCAGCTTAAGACTAGCGGGGGGAAATGAGCAGTTCTTC
CASSLRLAGGNEQFF
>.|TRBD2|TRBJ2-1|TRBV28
TGTGCCAGCAGTTTTGGTAGCGGGGAGCGCAATGAGCAGTTCTTC
CASSFGSGERNEQFF
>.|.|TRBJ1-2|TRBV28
TGTGCCAGCAGGTACCCGTTTGACTCATATGGCTACACCTTC
CASRYPFDSYGYTF
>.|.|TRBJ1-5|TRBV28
TGTGCCAGCAGTTTGGTACCCGGAGGCGATCAGCCCCAGCATTTT
CASSLVPGGDQPQHF
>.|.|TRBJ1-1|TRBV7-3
TGTGCCAGCAGCTTTTCCGCGGCCACTGAAGCTTTCTTT
CASSFSAATEAFF
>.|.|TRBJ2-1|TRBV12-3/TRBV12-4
TGTGCCAGCAGGGGCAACAATGAGCAGTTCTTC
CASRGNNEQFF
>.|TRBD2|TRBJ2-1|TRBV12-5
TGTGCTAGTGGCACCCGAGGAGCGGGAGAACAGTTCTTC
CASGTRGAGEQFF
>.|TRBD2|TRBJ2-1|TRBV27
TGTGCCAGCAGAGGGAGCGGGAGCAGTGAGCAGTTCTTC
CASRGSGSSEQFF
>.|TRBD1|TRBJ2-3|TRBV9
TGTGCCAGCAGCGTAGGGACAGGGCACGATACGCAGTATTTT
CASSVGTGHDTQYF
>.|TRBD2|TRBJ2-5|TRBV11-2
TGTGCCAGCAGCCTAGGATACCGGGGGGGCCGGGAGACCCAGTACTTC
CASSLGYRGGRETQYF
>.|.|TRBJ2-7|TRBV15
TGTGCCACCAGCAGTTCCGGGAGCCCCCAAGTGGAGCAGTACTTC
CATSSSGSPQVEQYF
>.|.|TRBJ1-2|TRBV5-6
TGTGCCAGCAGCTTGGGTACAGTTAACTATGGCTACACCTTC
CASSLGTVNYGYTF
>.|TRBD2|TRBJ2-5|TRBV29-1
TGCAGCGTTGAAGATATGAAGACTAGCAGAGAGACCCAGTACTTC
CSVEDMKTSRETQYF
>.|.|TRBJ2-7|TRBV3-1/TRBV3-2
TGTGCCAGCAGCCAACAGCCTGGGGAGACCTACGAGCAGTACTTC
CASSQQPGETYEQYF
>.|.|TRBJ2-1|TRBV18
TGTGCCAGCTCACCTTCCCAACTCAATGAGCAGTTCTTC
CASSPSQLNEQFF
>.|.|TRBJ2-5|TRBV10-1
TGCGCCAGCATCTCGGGGTGGAGGGAGACCCAGTACTTC
CASISGWRETQYF
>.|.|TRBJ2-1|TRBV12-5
TGTGCTAGTGCCCTAGGTCTCCCTGAGGAGTTCTTC
CASALGLPEEFF
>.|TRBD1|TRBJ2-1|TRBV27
TGTGCCAGCAGTTCCGACAGGGTCAATGAGCAGTTCTTC
CASSSDRVNEQFF
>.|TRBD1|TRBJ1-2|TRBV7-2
TGTGCCAGCAGCTTTAGACAGGGAGGCACCTTC
CASSFRQGGTF
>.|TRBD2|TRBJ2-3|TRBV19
TGTGCCAGTAGTATAGTGGCGGGGGGCCGTACCCCAGATACGCAGTATTTT
CASSIVAGGRTPDTQYF
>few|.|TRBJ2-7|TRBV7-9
TGTGCCAGCAGCTCCTCGGGACACTCCTACGAGCAGTACTTC
CASSSSGHSYEQYF
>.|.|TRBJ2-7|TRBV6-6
TGTGCCAGCAGTAGAGGGGGTGGACAAATCTACGAGCAGTACTTC
CASSRGGGQIYEQYF
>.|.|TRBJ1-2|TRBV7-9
TGTGCCAGCAGCTTGGCGAACAGGGTCCACACCTTC
CASSLANRVHTF
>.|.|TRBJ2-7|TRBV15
TGTGCCACCAGCATCCGACAGTCATACGAGCAGTACTTC
CATSIRQSYEQYF
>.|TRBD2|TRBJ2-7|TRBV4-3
TGCGCCAGCAGCCAGGGGGGGATGGAGCAGTACTTC
CASSQGGMEQYF
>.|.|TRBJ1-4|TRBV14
TGTGCCAGCAGCCAAGATAGGGGGAATGAAAAACTGTTTTTT
CASSQDRGNEKLFF
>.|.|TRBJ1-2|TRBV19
TGTGCCAGTAGTCAACAGATAGCTAACTATGGCTACACCTTC
CASSQQIANYGYTF
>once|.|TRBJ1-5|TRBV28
TGTGCCAGCAGTTTCGGGAAAACTCAGCCCCAGCATTTT
CASSFGKTQPQHF
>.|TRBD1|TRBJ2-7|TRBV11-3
TGTGCCAGCAGCCCTTCTCCGGGACAGGGTAACGAGCAGTACTTC
CASSPSPGQGNEQYF
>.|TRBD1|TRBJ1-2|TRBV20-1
TGCAGTGCTAGTGGGACAGCGTTTAGCTACACCTTC
CSASGTAFSYTF
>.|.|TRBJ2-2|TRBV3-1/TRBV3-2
TGTGCCAGCAGCCCTCTCTACTTGGCGGGCACCGGGGAGCTGTTTTTT
CASSPLYLAGTGELFF
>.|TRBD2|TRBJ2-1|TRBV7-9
TGTGCCAGCAGCCCTAGCGGGGGGACCCCGCGCCATGAGCAGTTCTTC
CASSPSGGTPRHEQFF
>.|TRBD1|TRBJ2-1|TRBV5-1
TGCGCCAGCAGCTTGGATGGACAGGGATACAATGAGCAGTTCTTC
CASSLDGQGYNEQFF
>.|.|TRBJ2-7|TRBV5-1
TGCGCCAGCAGCTCCTCGCTAGAATACGAGCAGTACTTC
CASSSSLEYEQYF
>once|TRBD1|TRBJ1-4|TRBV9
TGTGCCAGCAGCGTCGAGGACAGGGGGCTATTTGCGGAAAAACTGTTTTTT
CASSVEDRGLFAEKLFF
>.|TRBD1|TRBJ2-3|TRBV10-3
TGTGCCATCAGTGCGACCGGGACAGCGGACACAGATACGCAGTATTTT
CAISATGTADTDTQYF
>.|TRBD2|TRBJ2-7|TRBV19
TGTGCCAGTAGTGCCCAGCGGGAGATCGACCACGAGCAGTACTTC
CASSAQREIDHEQYF